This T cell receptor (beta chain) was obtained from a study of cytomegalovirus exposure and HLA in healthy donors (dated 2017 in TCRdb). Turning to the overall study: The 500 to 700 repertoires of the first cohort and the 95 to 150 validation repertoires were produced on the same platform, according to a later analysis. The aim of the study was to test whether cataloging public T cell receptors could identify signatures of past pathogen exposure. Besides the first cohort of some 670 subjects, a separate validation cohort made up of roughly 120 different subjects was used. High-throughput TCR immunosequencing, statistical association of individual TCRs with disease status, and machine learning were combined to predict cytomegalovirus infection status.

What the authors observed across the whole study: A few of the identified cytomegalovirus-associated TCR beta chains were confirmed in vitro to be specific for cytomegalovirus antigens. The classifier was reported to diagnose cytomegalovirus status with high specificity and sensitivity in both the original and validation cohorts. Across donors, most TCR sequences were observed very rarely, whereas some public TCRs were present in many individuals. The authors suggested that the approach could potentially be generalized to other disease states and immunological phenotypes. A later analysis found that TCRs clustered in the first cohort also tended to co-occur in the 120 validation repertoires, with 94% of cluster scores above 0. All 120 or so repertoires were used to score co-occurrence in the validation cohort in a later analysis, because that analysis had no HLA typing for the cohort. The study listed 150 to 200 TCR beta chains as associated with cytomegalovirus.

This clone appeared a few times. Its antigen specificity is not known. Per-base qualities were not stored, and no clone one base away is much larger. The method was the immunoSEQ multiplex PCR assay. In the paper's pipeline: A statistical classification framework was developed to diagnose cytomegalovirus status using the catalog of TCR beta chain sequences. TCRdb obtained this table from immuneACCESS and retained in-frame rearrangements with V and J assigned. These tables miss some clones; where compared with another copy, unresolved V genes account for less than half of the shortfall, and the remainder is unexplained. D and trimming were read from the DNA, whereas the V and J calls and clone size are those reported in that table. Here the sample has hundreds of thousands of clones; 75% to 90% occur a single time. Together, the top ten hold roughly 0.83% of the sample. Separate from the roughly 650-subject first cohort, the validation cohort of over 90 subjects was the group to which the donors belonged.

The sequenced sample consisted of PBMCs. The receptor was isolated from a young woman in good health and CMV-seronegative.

The encoded CDR3 is CASSAGDVNGYTF. The DNA sequence follows: TGTGCCAGCAGTGCGGGGGATGTGAATGGCTACACCTTC. Recombination connected TRBV7-9 to TRBJ1-2; tentative D gene TRBD1, with 5 bases matching. CDR1 and CDR2 were assigned from the germline V gene (reference sequence) as SEHNR and FQNEAQ. CDR3 length: 13 amino acids, cysteine to phenylalanine. The entry retains the CDR3 DNA only, 39 bases that are in frame from base 1. The junction shows trimming of 6 bases on V and 6 bases on J, plus 14 bases between the germline ends.